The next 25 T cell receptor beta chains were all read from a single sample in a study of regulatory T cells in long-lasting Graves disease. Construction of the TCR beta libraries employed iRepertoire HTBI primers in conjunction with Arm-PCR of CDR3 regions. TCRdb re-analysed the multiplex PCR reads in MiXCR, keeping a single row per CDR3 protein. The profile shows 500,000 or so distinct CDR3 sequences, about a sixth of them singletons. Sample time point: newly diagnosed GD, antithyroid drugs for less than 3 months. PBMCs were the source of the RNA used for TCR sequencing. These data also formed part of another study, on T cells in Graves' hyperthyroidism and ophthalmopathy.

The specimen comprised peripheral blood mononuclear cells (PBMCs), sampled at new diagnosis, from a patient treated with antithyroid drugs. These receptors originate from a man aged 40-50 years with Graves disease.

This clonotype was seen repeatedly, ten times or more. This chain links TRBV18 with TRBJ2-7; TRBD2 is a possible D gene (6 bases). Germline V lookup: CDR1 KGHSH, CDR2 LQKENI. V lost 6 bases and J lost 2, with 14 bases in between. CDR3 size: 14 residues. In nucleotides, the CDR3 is TGTGCCAGCTCGCAATCCGGGGGAACCTACGAGCAGTACTTC. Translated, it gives CASSQSGGTYEQYF.

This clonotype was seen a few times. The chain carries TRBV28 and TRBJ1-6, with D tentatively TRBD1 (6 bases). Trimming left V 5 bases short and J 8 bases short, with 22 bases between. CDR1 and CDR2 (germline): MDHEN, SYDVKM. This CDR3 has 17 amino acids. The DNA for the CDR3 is TGTGCCAGCAGTGAAGAGGAGGTCAGGCAGGGGTATTCACCCCTCCACTTT. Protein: CASSEEEVRQGYSPLHF.

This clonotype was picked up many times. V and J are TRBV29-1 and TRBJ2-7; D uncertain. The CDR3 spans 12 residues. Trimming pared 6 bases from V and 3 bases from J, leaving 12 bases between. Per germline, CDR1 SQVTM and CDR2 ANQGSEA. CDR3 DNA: TGCAGCGTAGAATCTCGAGACTACGAGCAGTACTTC. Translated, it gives CSVESRDYEQYF.

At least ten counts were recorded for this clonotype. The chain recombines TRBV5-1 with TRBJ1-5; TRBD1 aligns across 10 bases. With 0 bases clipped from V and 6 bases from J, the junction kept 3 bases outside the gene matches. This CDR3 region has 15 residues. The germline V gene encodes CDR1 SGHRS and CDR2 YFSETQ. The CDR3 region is CASSLAGQGTQPQHF. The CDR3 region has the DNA TGCGCCAGCAGCTTGGCGGGACAGGGGACTCAGCCCCAGCATTTT.

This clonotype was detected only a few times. The CDR3 spells CAISERGSNQPQHF. In DNA form, the CDR3 reads TGTGCCATCAGTGAAAGGGGTAGCAATCAGCCCCAGCATTTT. This chain joins TRBV10-3 and TRBJ1-5, with a weak D call TRBD1 (5 bases). This CDR3 comprises 14 residues. CDR1 is ENHRY and CDR2 is SYGVKD in the germline V gene. V lost 3 bases, J lost 0 bases, and 6 bases lay in between.

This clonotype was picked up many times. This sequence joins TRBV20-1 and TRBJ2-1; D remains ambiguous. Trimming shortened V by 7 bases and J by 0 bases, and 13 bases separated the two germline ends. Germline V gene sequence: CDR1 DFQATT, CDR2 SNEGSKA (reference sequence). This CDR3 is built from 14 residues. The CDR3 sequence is CSGRELPSYNEQFF. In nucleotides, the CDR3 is TGCAGTGGGAGAGAACTACCCTCCTACAATGAGCAGTTCTTC.

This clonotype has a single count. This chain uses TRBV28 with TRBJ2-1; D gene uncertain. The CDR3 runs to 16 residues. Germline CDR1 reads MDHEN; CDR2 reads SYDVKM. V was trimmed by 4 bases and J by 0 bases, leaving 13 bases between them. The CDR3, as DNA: TGTGCCAGCAGTTCGCGAGTTTCAGGCTCCTACAATGAGCAGTTCTTC. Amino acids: CASSSRVSGSYNEQFF.

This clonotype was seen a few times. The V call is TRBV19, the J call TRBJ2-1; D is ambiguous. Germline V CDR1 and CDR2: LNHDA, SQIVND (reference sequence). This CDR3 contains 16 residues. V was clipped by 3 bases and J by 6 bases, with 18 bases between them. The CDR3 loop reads CASSITRLPPINEQFF. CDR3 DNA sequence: TGTGCCAGTAGTATCACGCGTCTCCCCCCGATCAATGAGCAGTTCTTC. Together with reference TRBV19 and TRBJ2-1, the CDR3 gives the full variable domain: DGGITQSPKYLFRKEGQNVTLSCEQNLNHDAMYWYRQDPGQGLRLIYYSQIVNDFQKGDIAEGYSVSREKKESFPLTVTSAQKNPTAFYLCASSITRLPPINEQFFGPGTRLTVL.

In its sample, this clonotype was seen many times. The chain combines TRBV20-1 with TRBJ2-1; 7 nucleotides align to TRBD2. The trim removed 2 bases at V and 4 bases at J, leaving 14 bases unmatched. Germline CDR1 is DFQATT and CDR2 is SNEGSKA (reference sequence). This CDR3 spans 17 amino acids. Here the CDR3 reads CSARPHLAEDPYNEQFF. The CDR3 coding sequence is TGCAGTGCTAGACCACACCTAGCGGAGGACCCATACAATGAGCAGTTCTTC.

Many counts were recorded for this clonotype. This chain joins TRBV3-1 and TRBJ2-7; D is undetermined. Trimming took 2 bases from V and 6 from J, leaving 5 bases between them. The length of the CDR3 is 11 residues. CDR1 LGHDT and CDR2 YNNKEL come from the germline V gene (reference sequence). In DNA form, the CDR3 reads TGTGCCAGCAGCCAACTTCGCGAGCAGTACTTC. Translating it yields CASSQLREQYF.

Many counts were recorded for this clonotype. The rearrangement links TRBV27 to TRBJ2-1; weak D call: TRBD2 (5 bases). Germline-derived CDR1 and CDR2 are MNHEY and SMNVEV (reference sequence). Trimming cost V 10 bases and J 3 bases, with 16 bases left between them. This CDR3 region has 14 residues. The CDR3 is CATGSKAFYNEQFF. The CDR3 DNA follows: TGTGCCACGGGGAGCAAGGCATTCTACAATGAGCAGTTCTTC.

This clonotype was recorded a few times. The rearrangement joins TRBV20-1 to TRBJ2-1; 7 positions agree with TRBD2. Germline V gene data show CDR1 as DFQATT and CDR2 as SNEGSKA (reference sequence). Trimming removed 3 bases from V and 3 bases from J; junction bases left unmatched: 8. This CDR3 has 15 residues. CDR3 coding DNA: TGCAGTGCTAGCCCGGCTAGCGGATACTACAATGAGCAGTTCTTC. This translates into CSASPASGYYNEQFF.

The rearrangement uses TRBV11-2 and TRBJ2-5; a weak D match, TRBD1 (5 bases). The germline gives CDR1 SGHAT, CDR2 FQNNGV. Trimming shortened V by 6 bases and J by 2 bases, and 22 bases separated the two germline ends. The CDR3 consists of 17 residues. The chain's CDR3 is CASSPLAGKAYQETQYF. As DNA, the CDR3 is TGTGCCAGCAGTCCACTCGCAGGGAAGGCTTATCAAGAGACCCAGTACTTC.

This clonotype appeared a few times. CDR3: CASSRRLAGDTGELFF. CDR3 nucleotides: TGCGCCAGCAGCCGCAGACTAGCGGGAGACACCGGGGAGCTGTTTTTT. The chain employs TRBV4-1 and TRBJ2-2; TRBD2 agrees at 12 bases. Germline CDR1 and CDR2: MGHRA and YSYEKL. J lost 3 bases, V lost 4 bases, and 3 bases had no gene match. This CDR3 has 16 amino acids.

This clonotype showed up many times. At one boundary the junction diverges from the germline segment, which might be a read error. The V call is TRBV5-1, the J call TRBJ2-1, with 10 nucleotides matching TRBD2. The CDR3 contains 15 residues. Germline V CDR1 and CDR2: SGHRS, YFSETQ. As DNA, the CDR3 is TGTGCCAGCAGCAGGACTAGCGGCCCATACAATGAGCAGTTCTTC. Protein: CASSRTSGPYNEQFF.

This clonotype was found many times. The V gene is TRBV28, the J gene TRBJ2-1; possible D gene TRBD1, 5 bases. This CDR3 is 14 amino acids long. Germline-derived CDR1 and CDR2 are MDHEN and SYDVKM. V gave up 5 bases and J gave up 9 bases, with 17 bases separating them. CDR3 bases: TGTGCCAGCAGTCCCCAGGGTATTAAGAGTGAGCAGTTCTTC. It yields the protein CASSPQGIKSEQFF.

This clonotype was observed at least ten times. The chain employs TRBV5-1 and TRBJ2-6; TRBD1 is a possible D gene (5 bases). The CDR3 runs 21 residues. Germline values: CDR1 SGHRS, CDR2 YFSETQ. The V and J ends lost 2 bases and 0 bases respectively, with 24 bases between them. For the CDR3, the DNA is TGCGCCAGCAGCTTAATACCCCCTTGGGGCAGACCGAGCTCTGGGGCCAACGTCCTGACTTTC. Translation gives CASSLIPPWGRPSSGANVLTF.

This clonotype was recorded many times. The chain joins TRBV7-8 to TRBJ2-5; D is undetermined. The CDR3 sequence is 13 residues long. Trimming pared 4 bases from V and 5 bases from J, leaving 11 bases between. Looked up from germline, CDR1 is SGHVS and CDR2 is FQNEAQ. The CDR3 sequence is CASSSNMGETQYF. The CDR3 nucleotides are TGTGCCAGCAGCTCCAACATGGGGGAGACCCAGTACTTC. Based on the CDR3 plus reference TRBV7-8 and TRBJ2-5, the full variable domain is GAGVSQSPRYKVAKRGQDVALRCDPISGHVSLFWYQQALGQGPEFLTYFQNEAQLDKSGLPSDRFFAERPEGSVSTLKIQRTQQEDSAVYLCASSSNMGETQYFGPGTRLLVL.

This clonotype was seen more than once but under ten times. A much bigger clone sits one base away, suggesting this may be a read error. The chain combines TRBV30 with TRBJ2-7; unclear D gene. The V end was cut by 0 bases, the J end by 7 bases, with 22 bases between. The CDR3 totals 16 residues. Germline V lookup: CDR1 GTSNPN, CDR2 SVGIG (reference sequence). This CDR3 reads CAWSVRVVVRSQEQYF. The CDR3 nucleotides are TGTGCCTGGAGTGTACGAGTCGTGGTGAGGTCCCAAGAGCAGTACTTC.

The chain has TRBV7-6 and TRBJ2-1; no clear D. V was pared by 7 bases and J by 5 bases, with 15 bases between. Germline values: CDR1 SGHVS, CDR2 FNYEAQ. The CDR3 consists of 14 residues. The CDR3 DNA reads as TGTGCCAGCACTATAGGGCCATCGGACAATGAGCAGTTCTTC. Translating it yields CASTIGPSDNEQFF. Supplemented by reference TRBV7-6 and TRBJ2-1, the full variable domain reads GAGVSQSPRYKVTKRGQDVALRCDPISGHVSLYWYRQALGQGPEFLTYFNYEAQQDKSGLPNDRFSAERPEGSISTLTIQRTEQRDSAMYRCASTIGPSDNEQFFGPGTRLTVL.

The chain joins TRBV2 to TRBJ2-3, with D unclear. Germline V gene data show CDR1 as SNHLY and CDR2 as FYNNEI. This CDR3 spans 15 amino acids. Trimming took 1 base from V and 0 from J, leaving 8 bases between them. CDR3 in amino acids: CASSEVEISTDTQYF. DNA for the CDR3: TGTGCCAGCAGTGAAGTAGAGATTAGCACAGATACGCAGTATTTT.

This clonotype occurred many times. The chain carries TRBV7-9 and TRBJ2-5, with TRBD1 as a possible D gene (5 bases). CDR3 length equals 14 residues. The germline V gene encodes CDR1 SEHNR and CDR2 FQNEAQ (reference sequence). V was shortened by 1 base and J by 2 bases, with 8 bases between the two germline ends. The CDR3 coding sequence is TGTGCCAGCAGCTTAGTACAGGCACAAGAGACCCAGTACTTC. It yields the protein CASSLVQAQETQYF.

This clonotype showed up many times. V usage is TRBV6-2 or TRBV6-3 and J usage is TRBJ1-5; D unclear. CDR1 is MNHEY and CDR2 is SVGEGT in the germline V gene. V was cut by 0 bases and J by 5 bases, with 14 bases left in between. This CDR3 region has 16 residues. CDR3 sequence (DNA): TGTGCCAGCAGTTACTCGAGATGGGGAGCGGATCAGCCCCAGCATTTT. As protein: CASSYSRWGADQPQHF.

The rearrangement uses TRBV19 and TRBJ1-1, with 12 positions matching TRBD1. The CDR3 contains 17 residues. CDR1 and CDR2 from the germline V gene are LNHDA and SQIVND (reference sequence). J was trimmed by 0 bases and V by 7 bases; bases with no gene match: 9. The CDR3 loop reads CASKGPGQGAMNTEAFF. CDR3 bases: TGTGCCAGTAAGGGCCCGGGACAGGGGGCAATGAACACTGAAGCTTTCTTT.

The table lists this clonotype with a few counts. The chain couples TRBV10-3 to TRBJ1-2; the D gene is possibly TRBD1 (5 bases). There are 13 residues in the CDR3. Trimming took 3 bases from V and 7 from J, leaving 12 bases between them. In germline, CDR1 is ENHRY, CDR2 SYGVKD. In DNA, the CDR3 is TGTGCCATCAGTGAAACCGGGACCTCTGGCTACACCTTC. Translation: CAISETGTSGYTF.